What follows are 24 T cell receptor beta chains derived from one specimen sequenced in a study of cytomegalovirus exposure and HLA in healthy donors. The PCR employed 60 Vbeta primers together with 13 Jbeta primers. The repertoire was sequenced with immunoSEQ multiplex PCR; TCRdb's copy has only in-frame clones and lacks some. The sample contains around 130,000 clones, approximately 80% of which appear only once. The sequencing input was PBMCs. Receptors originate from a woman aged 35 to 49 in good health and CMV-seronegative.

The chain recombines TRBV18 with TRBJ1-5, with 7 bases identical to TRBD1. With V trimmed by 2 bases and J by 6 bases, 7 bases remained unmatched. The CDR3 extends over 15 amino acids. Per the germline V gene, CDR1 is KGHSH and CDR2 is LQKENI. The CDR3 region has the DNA TGTGCCAGCTCACCAGAACAGGGGTCGGGTCAGCCCCAGCATTTT. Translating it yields CASSPEQGSGQPQHF.

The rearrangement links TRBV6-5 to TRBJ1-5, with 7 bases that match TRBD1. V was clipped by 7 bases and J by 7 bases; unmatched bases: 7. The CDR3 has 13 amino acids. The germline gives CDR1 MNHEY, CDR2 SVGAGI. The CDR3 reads CASTDREGQPQHF. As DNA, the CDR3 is TGTGCCAGCACCGACAGGGAAGGCCAGCCCCAGCATTTT.

CDR3 amino acids: CASSLGIPVEQETQYF. CDR3 coding DNA: TGTGCCAGCAGCTTAGGAATTCCGGTTGAACAAGAGACCCAGTACTTC. The chain combines TRBV7-6 with TRBJ2-5; D unresolved. The length of the CDR3 is 16 residues. V lost 1 base, J lost 2 bases, and 14 bases lay in between. Germline V lookup: CDR1 SGHVS, CDR2 FNYEAQ.

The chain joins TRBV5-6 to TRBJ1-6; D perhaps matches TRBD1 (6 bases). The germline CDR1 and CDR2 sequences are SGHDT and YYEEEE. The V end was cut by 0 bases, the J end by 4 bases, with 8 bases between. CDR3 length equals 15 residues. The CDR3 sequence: CASSLETGYNSPLHF. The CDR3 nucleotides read TGTGCCAGCAGCTTGGAGACAGGTTATAATTCACCCCTCCACTTT.

The CDR3 sequence: CASSQDLSSDPYEQYF. The CDR3 DNA follows: TGCGCCAGCAGCCAAGATTTGAGTAGCGACCCCTACGAGCAGTACTTC. The chain uses TRBV4-3 and TRBJ2-7; tentative D call: TRBD2 (5 bases). The V gene lost 0 bases and the J gene lost 2 bases, with 14 bases spanning the gap. Germline assignment: CDR1 LGHNA and CDR2 YSLEER. The CDR3 is 16 residues long.

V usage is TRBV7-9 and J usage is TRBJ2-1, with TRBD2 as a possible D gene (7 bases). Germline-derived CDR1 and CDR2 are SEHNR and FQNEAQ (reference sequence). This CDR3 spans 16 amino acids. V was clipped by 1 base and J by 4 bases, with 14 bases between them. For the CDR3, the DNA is TGTGCCAGCAGCTTAGTGGTCAGGGGAGGGTACAATGAGCAGTTCTTC. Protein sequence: CASSLVVRGGYNEQFF.

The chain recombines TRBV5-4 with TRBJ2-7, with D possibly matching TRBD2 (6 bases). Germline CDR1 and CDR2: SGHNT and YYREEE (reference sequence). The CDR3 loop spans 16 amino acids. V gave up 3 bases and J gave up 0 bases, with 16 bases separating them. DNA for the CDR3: TGTGCCAGCAGCTCCCCAAGGACGGAGGGCTCCTACGAGCAGTACTTC. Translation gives CASSSPRTEGSYEQYF.

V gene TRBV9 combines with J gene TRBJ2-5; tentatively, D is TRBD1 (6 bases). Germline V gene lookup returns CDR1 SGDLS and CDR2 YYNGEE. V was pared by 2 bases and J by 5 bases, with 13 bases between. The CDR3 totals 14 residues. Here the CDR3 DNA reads TGTGCCAGCAGCGTTGCAGGGGTGGAGGAGACCCAGTACTTC. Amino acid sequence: CASSVAGVEETQYF.

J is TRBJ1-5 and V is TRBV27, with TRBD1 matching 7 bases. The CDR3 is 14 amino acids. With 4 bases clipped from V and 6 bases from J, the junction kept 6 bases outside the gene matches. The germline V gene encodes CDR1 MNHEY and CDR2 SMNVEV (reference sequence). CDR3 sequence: CASSSSRGVQPQHF. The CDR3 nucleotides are TGTGCCAGCAGTTCATCCAGGGGGGTTCAGCCCCAGCATTTT.

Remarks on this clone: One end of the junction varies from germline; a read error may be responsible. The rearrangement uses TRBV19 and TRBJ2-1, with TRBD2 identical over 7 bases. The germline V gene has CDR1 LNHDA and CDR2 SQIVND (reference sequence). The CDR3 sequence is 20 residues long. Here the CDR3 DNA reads TGTGCCAGTAGTATGTCTCGCGGGGGACCGGGTCCCAGCTCCTACAATGGGCAGTTCTTC. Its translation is CASSMSRGGPGPSSYNGQFF.

The CDR3: CASTGISGYNEQFF. CDR3 in DNA: TGTGCCAGCACCGGAATTAGCGGTTACAATGAGCAGTTCTTC. This chain links TRBV7-9 with TRBJ2-1; D might be TRBD2 (6 bases). From germline, CDR1 is SEHNR and CDR2 FQNEAQ (reference sequence). The CDR3 covers 14 residues. The V gene lost 7 bases and the J gene lost 4 bases, with 14 bases spanning the gap.

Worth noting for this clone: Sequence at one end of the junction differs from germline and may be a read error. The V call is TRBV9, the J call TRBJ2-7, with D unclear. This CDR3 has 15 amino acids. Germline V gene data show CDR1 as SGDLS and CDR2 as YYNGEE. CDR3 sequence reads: CSSSVEPGYSYEQYF. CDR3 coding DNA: TGTTCCAGCAGCGTAGAGCCAGGATACTCCTACGAGCAGTACTTC.

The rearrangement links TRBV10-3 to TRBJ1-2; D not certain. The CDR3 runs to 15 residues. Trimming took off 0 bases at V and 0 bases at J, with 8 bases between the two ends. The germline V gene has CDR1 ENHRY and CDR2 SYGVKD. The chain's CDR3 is CAISESGRANYGYTF. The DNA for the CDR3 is TGTGCCATCAGTGAGTCGGGGAGGGCTAACTATGGCTACACCTTC.

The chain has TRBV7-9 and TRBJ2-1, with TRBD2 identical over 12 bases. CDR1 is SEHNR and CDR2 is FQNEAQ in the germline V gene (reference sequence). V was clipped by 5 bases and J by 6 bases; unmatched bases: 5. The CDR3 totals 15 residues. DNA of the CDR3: TGTGCCAGCAGCACCGGACTAGCGGGACCCAATGAGCAGTTCTTC. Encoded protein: CASSTGLAGPNEQFF.

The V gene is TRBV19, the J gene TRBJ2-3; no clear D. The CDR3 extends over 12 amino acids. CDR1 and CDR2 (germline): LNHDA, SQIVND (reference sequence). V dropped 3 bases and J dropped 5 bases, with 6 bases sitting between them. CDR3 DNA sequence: TGTGCCAGTAGTATCGGTCAAGATACGCAGTATTTT. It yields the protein CASSIGQDTQYF.

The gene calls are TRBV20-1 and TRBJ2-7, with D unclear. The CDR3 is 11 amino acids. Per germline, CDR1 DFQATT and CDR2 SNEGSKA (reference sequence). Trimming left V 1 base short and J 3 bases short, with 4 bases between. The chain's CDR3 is CSARVDYEQYF. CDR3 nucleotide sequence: TGCAGTGCTAGAGTAGACTACGAGCAGTACTTC.

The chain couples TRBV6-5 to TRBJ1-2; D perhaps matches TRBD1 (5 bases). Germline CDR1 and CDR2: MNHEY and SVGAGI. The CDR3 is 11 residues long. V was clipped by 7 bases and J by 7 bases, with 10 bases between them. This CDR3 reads CASTGAFGYTF. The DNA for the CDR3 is TGTGCCAGCACTGGGGCCTTTGGCTACACCTTC.

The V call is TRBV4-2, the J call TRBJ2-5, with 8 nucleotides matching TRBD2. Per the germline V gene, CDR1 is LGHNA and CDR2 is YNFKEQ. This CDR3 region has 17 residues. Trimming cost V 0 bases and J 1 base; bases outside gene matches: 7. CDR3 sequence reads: CASSQDPAGGFQETQYF. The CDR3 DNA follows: TGTGCCAGCAGCCAAGATCCGGCGGGAGGTTTCCAAGAGACCCAGTACTTC.

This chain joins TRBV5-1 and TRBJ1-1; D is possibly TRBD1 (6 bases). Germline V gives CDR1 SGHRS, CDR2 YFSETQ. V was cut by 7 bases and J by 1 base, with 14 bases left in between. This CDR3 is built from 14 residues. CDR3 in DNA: TGCGCCAGCTCCCCCGGGACACGGAACACTGAAGCTTTCTTT. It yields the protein CASSPGTRNTEAFF.

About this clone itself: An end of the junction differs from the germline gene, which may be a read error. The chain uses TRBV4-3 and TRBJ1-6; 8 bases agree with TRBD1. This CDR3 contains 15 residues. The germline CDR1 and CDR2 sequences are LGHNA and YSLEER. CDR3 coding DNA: TGCTCCAGCAGCCAAGATACAGGGGGAGATTCACCCCTCCACTTT. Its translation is CSSSQDTGGDSPLHF.

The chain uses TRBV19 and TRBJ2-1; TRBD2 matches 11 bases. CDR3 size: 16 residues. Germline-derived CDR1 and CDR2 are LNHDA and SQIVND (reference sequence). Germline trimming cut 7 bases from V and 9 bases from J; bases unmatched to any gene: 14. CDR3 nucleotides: TGTGCCAGTAAAAGGGCTAGCGGGGGGAGGGGCGGTGAGCAGTTCTTC. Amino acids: CASKRASGGRGGEQFF.

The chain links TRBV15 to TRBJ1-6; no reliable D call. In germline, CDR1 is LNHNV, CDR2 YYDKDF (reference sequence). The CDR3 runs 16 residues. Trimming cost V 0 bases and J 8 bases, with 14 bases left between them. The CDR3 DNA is TGTGCCACCAGCAGAGATCGGGAACGGAGTCATTCACCCCTCCACTTT. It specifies CATSRDRERSHSPLHF.

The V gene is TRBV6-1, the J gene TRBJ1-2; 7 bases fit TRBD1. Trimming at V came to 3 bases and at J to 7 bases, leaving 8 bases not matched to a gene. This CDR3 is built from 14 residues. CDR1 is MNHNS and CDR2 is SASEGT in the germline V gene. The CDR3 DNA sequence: TGTGCCAGCAGTGATTGGCAGGGGGTAGGTGGCTACACCTTC. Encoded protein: CASSDWQGVGGYTF.

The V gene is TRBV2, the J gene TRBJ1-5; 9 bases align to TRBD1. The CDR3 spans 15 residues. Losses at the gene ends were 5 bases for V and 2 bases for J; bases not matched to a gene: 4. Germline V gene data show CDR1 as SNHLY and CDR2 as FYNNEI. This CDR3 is CASSYRGLGNQPQHF. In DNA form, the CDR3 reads TGTGCCAGCAGTTACAGGGGGCTTGGCAATCAGCCCCAGCATTTT.